This T cell receptor beta chain was documented in a study of technical replicates of blood from a handful of donors. This table comes from immunoSEQ multiplex PCR, and its TCRdb copy is limited to in-frame clones, with some not included. The sample holds some 89,000 clones, approximately 94% seen once. V lost 6 bases and J lost 3; bases outside the gene matches: 6. CDR1 MNHEY and CDR2 SVGAGI come from the germline V gene. This CDR3 contains 15 residues. Sequenced sample: T cells isolated from PBMCs. The sequence was obtained from a human donor in good health. The chain is built from TRBV6-5 and TRBJ2-3; 10 bases are shared with TRBD2. The CDR3 coding sequence is TGTGCCAGCAGACCTCTAGCGGGAGAAACAGATACGCAGTATTTT. Its protein product is CASRPLAGETDTQYF.